This entry lists 14 T cell receptor beta chains sequenced from one sample in a study of identical twins. TCRdb ran MiXCR on the 5' RACE reads and lists one entry per CDR3 protein. There are nearly 650,000 distinct CDR3 sequences in the sample; roughly 6.6% occur only once, and 1.6% lies in the top ten. These same data were also listed under a study on yellow fever vaccine responses in identical twins.

Sequenced: PBMCs. All receptors derive from a woman between 18 and 29 years old in good health.

This clonotype was detected a few times. V usage is TRBV6-1 and J usage is TRBJ2-5; D is possibly TRBD1 (5 bases). V was shortened by 4 bases and J by 5 bases, with 11 bases between the two germline ends. Germline CDR1 reads MNHNS; CDR2 reads SASEGT. The CDR3 spans 13 residues. CDR3 sequence reads: CASSGAQVETQYF. CDR3 DNA: TGTGCCAGCAGTGGGGCACAGGTGGAGACCCAGTACTTC.

In its sample, this clonotype was seen a few times. This chain uses TRBV11-2 with TRBJ2-1; the D gene is possibly TRBD1 (5 bases). Looked up from germline, CDR1 is SGHAT and CDR2 is FQNNGV. The CDR3 is made up of 15 amino acids. V lost 1 base, J lost 5 bases, and 12 bases lay in between. The CDR3 protein is CASSLVGQENNEQFF. In DNA, the CDR3 is TGTGCCAGCAGCTTAGTCGGACAAGAAAACAATGAGCAGTTCTTC.

This clonotype was seen a handful of times. This sequence joins TRBV28 and TRBJ2-3, with 7 positions matching TRBD2. The V gene's germline CDR1 is MDHEN and CDR2 SYDVKM. This CDR3 is 15 amino acids long. The V and J ends lost 1 base and 5 bases, in that order; junction bases with no gene match: 6. CDR3: CASSLSGGGIDTQYF. CDR3 bases: TGTGCCAGCAGTTTATCGGGGGGAGGGATAGATACGCAGTATTTT.

The gene calls are TRBV5-1 and TRBJ1-2; 12 bases line up with TRBD1. The length of the CDR3 is 16 residues. Germline CDR1 SGHRS, CDR2 YFSETQ. V was clipped by 4 bases and J by 4 bases; unmatched bases: 8. The CDR3 is CASSADLGQGAYGYTF. CDR3 in DNA: TGCGCCAGCAGCGCCGACCTGGGACAGGGGGCCTATGGCTACACCTTC.

This clonotype was seen ten or more times. The CDR3 region is CASKSGMELFF. As DNA, the CDR3 is TGTGCCAGCAAAAGTGGAATGGAACTGTTTTTT. The V gene is TRBV12-3 or TRBV12-4, the J gene TRBJ1-4; D is unresolved. CDR3 length equals 11 residues. Trimming took 7 bases from V and 12 from J, leaving 12 bases between them.

This clonotype was observed a handful of times. In nucleotides, the CDR3 is TGTGCCAGCAGCTTAAGGCGGCACCGACCGGGACAGGGGGCAGATACGCAGTATTTT. As protein: CASSLRRHRPGQGADTQYF. The chain is built from TRBV7-8 and TRBJ2-3, with 11 nucleotides matching TRBD1. This CDR3 has 19 amino acids. Germline trimming cut 2 bases from V and 4 bases from J; bases unmatched to any gene: 14. Germline CDR1 reads SGHVS; CDR2 reads FQNEAQ.

In this sample, this clonotype turned up a few times. The V and J genes are TRBV14 and TRBJ2-1, with D perhaps being TRBD1 or TRBD2 (5 bases each). The V gene's germline CDR1 is SGHDN and CDR2 FVKESK. The CDR3 loop spans 17 amino acids. V was pared by 3 bases and J by 0 bases, with 15 bases between. The CDR3 is CASSHLPGPSSYNEQFF. The CDR3 DNA follows: TGTGCCAGCAGCCATCTTCCGGGACCGAGCTCCTACAATGAGCAGTTCTTC. Based on the CDR3 plus reference TRBV14 and TRBJ2-1, the full variable domain is EAGVTQFPSHSVIEKGQTVTLRCDPISGHDNLYWYRRVMGKEIKFLLHFVKESKQDESGMPNNRFLAERTGGTYSTLKVQPAELEDSGVYFCASSHLPGPSSYNEQFFGPGTRLTVL.

The chain combines TRBV12-3 or TRBV12-4 with TRBJ1-6; no firm D call. This CDR3 is 14 amino acids long. V was cut by 5 bases and J by 5 bases, with 10 bases left in between. Here the CDR3 DNA reads TGTGCCAGCAGTCCCGGAAGCGATAATTCACCCCTCCACTTT. Its translation: CASSPGSDNSPLHF.

This chain uses TRBV11-2 with TRBJ2-2; D uncertain. V shed 5 bases and J shed 5 bases, with 12 bases lying between them. CDR3 length: 14 amino acids. CDR1 SGHAT and CDR2 FQNNGV come from the germline V gene. The CDR3: CASSPTAATGELFF. The DNA of the CDR3 is TGTGCCAGCAGCCCCACGGCAGCGACCGGGGAGCTGTTTTTT. The whole variable domain, filled in from reference TRBV11-2 and TRBJ2-2, reads EAGVAQSPRYKIIEKRQSVAFWCNPISGHATLYWYQQILGQGPKLLIQFQNNGVVDDSQLPKDRFSAERLKGVDSTLKIQPAKLEDSAVYLCASSPTAATGELFFGEGSRLTVL.

Of note for this clonotype: This may be a read error, as it is one base from a much larger clone. The rearrangement joins TRBV15 to TRBJ2-1, with 12 positions matching TRBD2. Per the germline V gene, CDR1 is LNHNV and CDR2 is YYDKDF (reference sequence). Trimming removed 1 base from V and 6 bases from J; junction bases left unmatched: 1. The CDR3 length is 15 residues. This CDR3 reads CATSRASGGANEQFF. The CDR3 DNA sequence: TGTGCCACCAGCAGAGCTAGCGGGGGGGCCAATGAGCAGTTCTTC.

V usage is TRBV3-1 and J usage is TRBJ2-3, with 9 bases identical to TRBD2. Germline V CDR1 and CDR2: LGHDT, YNNKEL (reference sequence). There are 14 residues in the CDR3. With 3 bases clipped from V and 8 bases from J, the junction kept 6 bases outside the gene matches. CDR3: CASSHGGRAPTQYF. Here the CDR3 DNA reads TGTGCCAGCAGCCACGGCGGGAGGGCCCCTACGCAGTATTTT.

There are a few counts of this clonotype. The chain recombines TRBV24-1 with TRBJ1-2; 8 nucleotides line up with TRBD1. The germline CDR1 and CDR2 sequences are KGHDR and SFDVKD. With V trimmed by 2 bases and J by 3 bases, 7 bases remained unmatched. The CDR3 contains 16 residues. Written as DNA, the CDR3 is TGTGCCACCAGTGATTCCTGGGCAGGGGGCGACTATGGCTACACCTTC. Translated, it gives CATSDSWAGGDYGYTF.

This clonotype was detected a few times. V usage is TRBV4-1 and J usage is TRBJ2-5, with 7 nucleotides matching TRBD1. The CDR3 is 17 residues long. Germline CDR1 reads MGHRA; CDR2 reads YSYEKL. J lost 3 bases, V lost 1 base, and 11 bases had no gene match. CDR3 in DNA: TGCGCCAGCAGCCAAGGTCCTCTTCGACAGGGAAAAGAGACCCAGTACTTC. Its protein is CASSQGPLRQGKETQYF.

The chain employs TRBV6-4 and TRBJ2-7; TRBD1 agrees at 7 bases. The V gene's germline CDR1 is MRHNA and CDR2 SNTAGT. The CDR3 covers 14 residues. V dropped 4 bases and J dropped 3; count of bases not matched to a gene: 6. CDR3 residues: CASSVGTAFYEQYF. In DNA form, the CDR3 reads TGTGCCAGCAGTGTGGGGACAGCCTTCTACGAGCAGTACTTC.